Listed here are 4 T cell receptor beta chains from one sample, sequenced in a study of T cell responses to AZD1222 COVID-19 vaccine. Assay used: immunoSEQ multiplex PCR; TCRdb lists only in-frame clones, some missing. Of approximately 150,000 clones in the sample, roughly nine tenths were seen once. Sequencing was performed on peripheral blood, taken on day 0 of AZD1222 vaccination. Receptors originate from an adult in good health.

The chain joins TRBV3-1 (or the pseudogene TRBV3-2) to TRBJ1-2, with D unclear. The V end was cut by 4 bases, the J end by 8 bases, with 14 bases between. The CDR3 is 13 residues long. Germline V CDR1 and CDR2: LGHDT, YNNKEL (reference sequence). DNA of the CDR3: TGTGCCAGCAGCCGATTGGATTCGCGCGGCTACACCTTC. Translated, it gives CASSRLDSRGYTF.

This rearrangement joins TRBV18 to TRBJ1-6; TRBD1 aligns across 8 bases. This CDR3 comprises 15 residues. Trimming cost V 4 bases and J 12 bases; bases outside gene matches: 11. Germline V lookup: CDR1 KGHSH, CDR2 LQKENI. CDR3 nucleotide sequence: TGTGCCAGCTCACTTACGACAGGGGCAGGGTTACCCCTCCACTTT. Amino acids: CASSLTTGAGLPLHF.

The chain carries TRBV2 and TRBJ1-3; TRBD1 agrees at 7 bases. CDR3 length equals 17 residues. Looked up from germline, CDR1 is SNHLY and CDR2 is FYNNEI. The J segment lost 2 bases and the V segment lost 5 bases, leaving 12 bases of the junction unmatched. The CDR3 nucleotides are TGTGCCAGCAGTCTTGACAGGGCGAGAGTGGCTGGAAACACCATATATTTT. Residues: CASSLDRARVAGNTIYF.

The genes are TRBV29-1 and TRBJ1-2; 7 bases line up with TRBD1. Trimming cost V 4 bases and J 7 bases; bases outside gene matches: 12. Germline lookup yields CDR1 SQVTM and CDR2 ANQGSEA. The length of the CDR3 is 14 residues. The chain's CDR3 is CSVGLTNRGGGYTF. DNA for the CDR3: TGCAGCGTTGGGCTTACCAACAGGGGAGGTGGCTACACCTTC.